This T cell receptor (beta chain) is from a study of response to subunit inactivated influenza vaccine. The J segment lost 6 bases and the V segment lost 3 bases, leaving 7 bases of the junction unmatched. This CDR3 is built from 17 residues. Germline V gene lookup returns CDR1 SEHNR and CDR2 FQNEAQ (reference sequence). Study results and caveats: After each seasonal influenza vaccination, few new T cells are recruited, the authors suggested.

TCRdb analysed the RT-PCR reads with MiXCR anew, one entry per CDR3 protein. This table has 650,000 to 800,000 distinct CDR3 sequences, about 14% appearing once. A remark on this clonotype: What it binds is unknown.

The sequence was collected from a man aged 50-59 years who received an inactivated influenza vaccine. This chain connects TRBV7-9 to TRBJ2-3; 15 nucleotides line up with TRBD2. Sample: PBMCs from blood, taken around two weeks before vaccination. The CDR3 DNA follows: TGTGCCAGCAGCTTCACCCTCGGACTAGCGGGAGGGGATACGCAGTATTTT. This gives the protein CASSFTLGLAGGDTQYF.